This TCR beta chain was captured by sequencing in a study of blood T cells in healthy people across ages (dated by TCRdb to the mid-2010s). Turning to the overall study: In model experiments, template switching captured roughly one uniquely barcoded TCR beta cDNA molecule for every two T cells. Age-related changes in TCR beta repertoire diversity were measured in the study by deep sequencing normalized with unique cDNA molecular identifiers. Donors were grouped into four age groups: young (average roughly 17 years), middle-aged (roughly 37), aged (around 60) and long-lived (approximately 81). To avoid experimental bias, donors of different ages were randomly spread across the sequencing lanes. For two donors (one aged 18 to 29 and one aged 80 or older), the study analyzed two additional independent replicas of 1 million unique cDNA reads from the same blood draw. What the authors observed across the whole study: Because donor CMV infection status was unknown, age-related changes in expanded clonotypes were potentially confounded. Estimates of total diversity from one million sequenced T cells were regarded as lower bounds and underestimates. As age increased, observed TCR beta diversity per million T cells dropped in a roughly linear way, and a significant reduction was already evident by age 40. Because profiling used bulk unsorted PBMCs, naive and antigen-experienced compartments could not be compared conclusively. Compared with the aged group, the long-lived group had more naive CD4+ T cells, fewer expanded clones and increased TCR diversity, suggesting age selection. There was a strong correlation between observed TCR beta diversity and the percentage of naive T cells measured by flow cytometry.

The library was produced with 5' RACE. TCRdb names Illumina HiSeq 2500 as the instrument used. A second about 7 to 12 cycle PCR used a sample-barcoded 5' primer and a J-beta primer mix. A template-switch 5' adaptor carrying 12 random nucleotides introduced a unique molecular identifier onto each TCR beta cDNA molecule. Each sample yielded at least 3 million CDR3-containing paired-end reads. First-strand cDNA synthesis was performed from all RNA using the Mint cDNA synthesis kit, with priming by a TRBC-specific oligonucleotide. Following uracil-DNA glycosylase treatment, a first 18-cycle PCR with universal primers M1SS and BC2_uni_R was performed on all cDNA. As for the authors' bioinformatics: For normalization, 1 million high-quality reads, each with a distinct molecular identifier, were randomly selected from each sample. Reads sharing molecular identifiers were discarded rather than binned into consensus sequences. CDR3 identification, clonotype clustering and error correction used MiTCR with a Q25 quality threshold and the strictest error-elimination algorithm. A nonparametric unseen species model with Euler transformation was used to estimate a lower bound on total TCR beta diversity. Clones were called with MiXCR by TCRdb after fastp trimmed the public reads at Q25, and only in-frame beta chains were retained. Each record represents a unique CDR3 protein, reported with the most common genes and DNA among its rows. The V and J calls, along with clone size, are taken from TCRdb and not from the paper's own processing. The sample table holds 730,000 or so distinct CDR3 sequences, of which approximately 40% were seen once. Around 32% of the sample is taken by the ten largest.

As regards this clonotype: Its antigen remains unidentified. Within one base of it there is no much larger clone, and no base qualities were kept.

Systemically healthy Caucasian individuals from Russia, 35 to 50 in total and aged roughly 6 to 100 years, were included as donors. Around 10 milliliters of peripheral blood were collected from each donor into EDTA-treated Vacutainer tubes. Ficoll-Paque density-gradient centrifugation was used to isolate PBMCs, with at least 6.5 million obtained per sample. Total RNA, at least 6 micrograms per sample, was extracted from PBMCs with Trizol reagent. Naive CD45RAhigh/CD27high T cell percentages were measured by flow cytometry on a PBMC aliquot from every donor. Unmatched junction bases come to 15, with V trimmed by 6 bases and J by 7 bases. The CDR3 has 17 amino acids, counting the end cysteine and phenylalanine. Left in the record is the CDR3 DNA by itself, 51 bases read in frame from the first base. According to the germline V gene, CDR1 reads MNHNS and CDR2 reads SASEGT.

The TCR sequence derives from an elderly man in good health. In this chain, TRBV6-1 is recombined with TRBJ2-1; 10 bases in between match TRBD1. The sequenced sample was blood. For the CDR3, the sequence is CASRSGTGDGPGNEQFF. In nucleotides, the sequence is TGTGCCAGCAGATCGGGGACAGGGGACGGTCCCGGGAATGAGCAGTTCTTC.